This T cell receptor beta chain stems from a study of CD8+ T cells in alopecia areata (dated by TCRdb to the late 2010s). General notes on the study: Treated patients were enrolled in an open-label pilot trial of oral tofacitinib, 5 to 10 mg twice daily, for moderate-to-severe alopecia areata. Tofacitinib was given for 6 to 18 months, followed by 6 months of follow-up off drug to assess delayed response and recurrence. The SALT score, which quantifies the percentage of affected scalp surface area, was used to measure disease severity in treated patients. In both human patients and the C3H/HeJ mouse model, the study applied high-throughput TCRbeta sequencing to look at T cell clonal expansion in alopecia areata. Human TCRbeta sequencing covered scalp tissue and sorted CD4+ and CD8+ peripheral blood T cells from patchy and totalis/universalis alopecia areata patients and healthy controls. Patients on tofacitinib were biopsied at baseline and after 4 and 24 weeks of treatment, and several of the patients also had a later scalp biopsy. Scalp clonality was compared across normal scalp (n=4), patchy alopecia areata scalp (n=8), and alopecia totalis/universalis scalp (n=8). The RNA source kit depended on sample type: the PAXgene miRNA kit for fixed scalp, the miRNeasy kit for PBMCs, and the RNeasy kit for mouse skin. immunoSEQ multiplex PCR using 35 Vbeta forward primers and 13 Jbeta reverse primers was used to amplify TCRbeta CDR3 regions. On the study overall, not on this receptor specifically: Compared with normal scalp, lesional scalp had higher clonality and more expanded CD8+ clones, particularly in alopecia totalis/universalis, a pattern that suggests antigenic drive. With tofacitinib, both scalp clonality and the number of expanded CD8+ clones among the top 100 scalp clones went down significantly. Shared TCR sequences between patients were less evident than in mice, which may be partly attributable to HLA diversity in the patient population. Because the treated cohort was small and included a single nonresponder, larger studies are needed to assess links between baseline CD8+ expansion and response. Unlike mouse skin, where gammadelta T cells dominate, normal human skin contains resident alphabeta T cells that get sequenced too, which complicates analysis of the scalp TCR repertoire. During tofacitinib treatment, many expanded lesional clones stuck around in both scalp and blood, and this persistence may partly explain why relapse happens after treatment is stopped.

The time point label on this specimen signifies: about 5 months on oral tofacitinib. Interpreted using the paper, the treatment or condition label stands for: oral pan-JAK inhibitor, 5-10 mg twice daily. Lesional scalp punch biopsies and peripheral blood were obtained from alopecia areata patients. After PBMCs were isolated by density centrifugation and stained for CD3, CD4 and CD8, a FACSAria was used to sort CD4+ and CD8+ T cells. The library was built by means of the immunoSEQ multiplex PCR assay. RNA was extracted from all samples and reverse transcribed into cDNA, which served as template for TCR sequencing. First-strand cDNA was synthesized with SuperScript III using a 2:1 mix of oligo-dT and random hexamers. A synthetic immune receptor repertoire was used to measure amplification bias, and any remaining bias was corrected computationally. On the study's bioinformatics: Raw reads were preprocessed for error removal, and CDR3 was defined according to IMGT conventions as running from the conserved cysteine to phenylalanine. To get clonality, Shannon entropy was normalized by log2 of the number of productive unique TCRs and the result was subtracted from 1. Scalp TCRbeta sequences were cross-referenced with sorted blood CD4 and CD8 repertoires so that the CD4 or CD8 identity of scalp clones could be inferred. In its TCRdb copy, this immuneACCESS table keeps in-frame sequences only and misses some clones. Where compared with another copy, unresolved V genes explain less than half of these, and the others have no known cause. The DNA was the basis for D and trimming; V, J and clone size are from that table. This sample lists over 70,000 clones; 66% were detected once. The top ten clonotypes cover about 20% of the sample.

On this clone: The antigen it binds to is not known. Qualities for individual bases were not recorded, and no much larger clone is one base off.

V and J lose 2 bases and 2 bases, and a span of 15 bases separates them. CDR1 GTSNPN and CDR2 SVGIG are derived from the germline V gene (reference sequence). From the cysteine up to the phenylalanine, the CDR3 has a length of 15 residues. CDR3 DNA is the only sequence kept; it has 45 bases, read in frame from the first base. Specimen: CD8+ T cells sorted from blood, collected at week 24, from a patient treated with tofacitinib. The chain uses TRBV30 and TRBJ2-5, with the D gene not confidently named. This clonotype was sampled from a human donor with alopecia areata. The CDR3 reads CAWSHGRSSQETQYF. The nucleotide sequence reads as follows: TGTGCCTGGAGTCACGGGCGGTCGTCACAAGAGACCCAGTACTTC.